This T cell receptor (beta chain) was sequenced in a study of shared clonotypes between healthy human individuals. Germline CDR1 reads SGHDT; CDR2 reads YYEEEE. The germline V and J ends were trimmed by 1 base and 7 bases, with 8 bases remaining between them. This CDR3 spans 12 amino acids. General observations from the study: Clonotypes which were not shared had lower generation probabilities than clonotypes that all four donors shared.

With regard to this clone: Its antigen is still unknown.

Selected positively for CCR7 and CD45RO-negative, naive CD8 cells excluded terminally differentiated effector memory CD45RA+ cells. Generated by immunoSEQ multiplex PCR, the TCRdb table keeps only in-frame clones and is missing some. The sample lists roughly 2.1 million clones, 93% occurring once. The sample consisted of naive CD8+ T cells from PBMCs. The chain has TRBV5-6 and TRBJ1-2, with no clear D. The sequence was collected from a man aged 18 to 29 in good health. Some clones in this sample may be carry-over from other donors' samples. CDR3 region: CASSLRASGYTF. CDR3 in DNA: TGTGCCAGCAGCTTGAGGGCAAGTGGCTACACCTTC. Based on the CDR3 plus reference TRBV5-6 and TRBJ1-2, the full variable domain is DAGVTQSPTHLIKTRGQQVTLRCSPKSGHDTVSWYQQALGQGPQFIFQYYEEEERQRGNFPDRFSGHQFPNYSSELNVNALLLGDSALYLCASSLRASGYTFGSGTRLTVV.